Shown below are 22 T cell receptor beta chains from a single sample sequenced in a study of control samples from healthy donors and cancer patients. Profiled with immunoSEQ multiplex PCR; TCRdb holds only in-frame clones, not every one. The repertoire includes roughly 120,000 clones, around 93% of them detected once, and 1.7% sits in the top ten. The sequenced sample was PBMCs. The receptor set was obtained from a man aged 45-65 years with head and neck cancer.

This rearrangement joins TRBV11-1 to TRBJ2-4; 8 positions agree with TRBD2. The CDR3 has 16 residues. V was clipped by 4 bases and J by 1 base; unmatched bases: 6. The germline gives CDR1 SGHAT, CDR2 FQDESV (reference sequence). CDR3 in amino acids: CASSYRVAGAKNIQYF. CDR3 sequence (DNA): TGTGCCAGCAGCTACCGGGTAGCGGGGGCCAAAAACATTCAGTACTTC.

V and J are TRBV4-3 and TRBJ2-1; D unclear. Deletions cut 0 bases from V and 2 bases from J, with 11 bases between. Germline V gene lookup returns CDR1 LGHNA and CDR2 YSLEER. The CDR3 has 16 amino acids. The CDR3 is CASSQDLADPYNEQFF. The CDR3 bases are TGCGCCAGCAGCCAAGATCTGGCTGATCCCTACAATGAGCAGTTCTTC.

V is TRBV29-1 and J is TRBJ1-5; the D gene is possibly TRBD1 (5 bases). Looked up from germline, CDR1 is SQVTM and CDR2 is ANQGSEA. This CDR3 region has 12 residues. Trimming shortened V by 5 bases and J by 4 bases, and 9 bases separated the two germline ends. The CDR3 DNA reads as TGCAGCGTTCAGGGTTGGAATCAGCCCCAGCATTTT. Translating gives CSVQGWNQPQHF.

Concerning this clone itself: Other DNA variants within this sample encode the same CDR3. This chain links TRBV5-1 with TRBJ2-3, with D perhaps given as TRBD1 or TRBD2 (7 bases each). The length of the CDR3 is 14 residues. CDR1 and CDR2 from the germline V gene are SGHRS and YFSETQ. With 4 bases removed from V and 1 base from J, the gap between germline ends came to 10 bases. This chain's CDR3 is CASSPGGGTDTQYF. The CDR3 nucleotides are TGCGCCAGCAGCCCAGGGGGGGGCACAGATACGCAGTATTTT.

The CDR3 DNA reads as TGCGCCAGCAGCTCGACGGGAGGGGAGACCCAGTACTTC. This codes for CASSSTGGETQYF. The chain uses TRBV5-1 and TRBJ2-5; TRBD2 matches at 8 bases. V dropped 3 bases and J dropped 5; count of bases not matched to a gene: 3. The CDR3 totals 13 residues. Germline V lookup: CDR1 SGHRS, CDR2 YFSETQ.

This chain connects TRBV19 to TRBJ1-6; perhaps TRBD1 as D (6 bases). CDR1 is LNHDA, CDR2 SQIVND, per germline (reference sequence). This CDR3 has 15 amino acids. The V end lost 6 bases, the J end lost 5 bases, and 14 bases lay between the germline ends. The CDR3 is CASRDRRGDNSPLHF. Here the CDR3 DNA reads TGTGCCAGTAGGGATCGAAGGGGGGATAATTCACCCCTCCACTTT.

This chain connects TRBV7-6 to TRBJ1-5; D gene unclear. Germline CDR1 and CDR2: SGHVS and FNYEAQ. The CDR3 spans 13 residues. V gave up 3 bases and J gave up 5 bases, with 8 bases separating them. Written as DNA, the CDR3 is TGTGCCAGCAGCTTCGGGCAGGATCAGCCCCAGCATTTT. This gives the protein CASSFGQDQPQHF.

The chain joins TRBV5-1 to TRBJ1-5; tentative D call: TRBD1 (5 bases). With 2 bases removed from V and 3 bases from J, the gap between germline ends came to 9 bases. Per the germline V gene, CDR1 is SGHRS and CDR2 is YFSETQ. CDR3 length equals 14 residues. CDR3 nucleotides: TGCGCCAGCAGCTTCGACAGCCCCAATCAGCCCCAGCATTTT. This translates into CASSFDSPNQPQHF.

The DNA for the CDR3 is TGTGCCAGTAGGAAAGCGGGGGGCAGCAATGAGCAGTTCTTC. Protein sequence: CASRKAGGSNEQFF. The rearrangement links TRBV19 to TRBJ2-1; the match to TRBD2 covers 9 bases. The CDR3 has 14 amino acids. Germline CDR1 and CDR2: LNHDA and SQIVND (reference sequence). Unmatched junction bases numbered 6, after V lost 6 bases and J lost 6 bases.

V gene TRBV7-3 combines with J gene TRBJ1-1; TRBD1 is a possible D gene (5 bases). This CDR3 region has 13 residues. CDR1 and CDR2 from the germline V gene are SGHTA and FQGTGA. Trimming cost V 4 bases and J 4 bases, with 10 bases left between them. DNA for the CDR3: TGTGCCAGCAGCTCCAGGGAGGGCACTGAAGCTTTCTTT. Its protein is CASSSREGTEAFF.

This clone was recorded only once. The V and J genes are TRBV6-5 and TRBJ1-4; tentative D call: TRBD1 (6 bases). The germline CDR1 and CDR2 sequences are MNHEY and SVGAGI. V lost 0 bases to trimming and J lost 5 bases, with 10 bases between them. The CDR3 spans 15 residues. This CDR3 reads CASSYSTGANEKLFF. Written as DNA, the CDR3 is TGTGCCAGCAGTTACTCGACGGGGGCAAATGAAAAACTGTTTTTT.

The V and J genes are TRBV5-4 and TRBJ2-3; no reliable D call. The CDR3 sequence is 11 residues long. The ends were cut back, 2 bases at V and 5 bases at J, with 3 bases in the middle. Germline V gives CDR1 SGHNT, CDR2 YYREEE (reference sequence). Here the CDR3 DNA reads TGTGCCAGCAGCTTAGAAGATACGCAGTATTTT. This encodes CASSLEDTQYF. Drawing the rest from reference TRBV5-4 and TRBJ2-3, the complete variable domain is ETGVTQSPTHLIKTRGQQVTLRCSSQSGHNTVSWYQQALGQGPQFIFQYYREEENGRGNFPPRFSGLQFPNYSSELNVNALELDDSALYLCASSLEDTQYFGPGTRLTVL.

The table lists this clone with a count of one. V gene TRBV10-3 combines with J gene TRBJ1-2, with D tentatively TRBD1 (5 bases). Germline CDR1 is ENHRY and CDR2 is SYGVKD. V shed 4 bases and J shed 3 bases, with 18 bases lying between them. The CDR3 is 16 amino acids. The CDR3 is CAISGREGKGDYGYTF. The CDR3 coding sequence is TGTGCCATCAGTGGCAGGGAGGGGAAAGGTGACTATGGCTACACCTTC.

The chain recombines TRBV4-3 with TRBJ2-3; D possibly matches TRBD1 or TRBD2 (5 bases each). Germline V gene data show CDR1 as LGHNA and CDR2 as YSLEER. CDR3 length: 15 residues. V lost 0 bases and J lost 4, with 11 bases in between. CDR3 sequence reads: CASSQDGGNSDTQYF. The CDR3 DNA reads TGCGCCAGCAGCCAAGATGGGGGAAACTCAGATACGCAGTATTTT.

The chain uses TRBV5-1 and TRBJ2-7, with D possibly called TRBD1 or TRBD2 (6 bases each). This CDR3 has 16 residues. Between the trimmed V and J ends, which lost 1 base and 3 bases, there was a span of 17 bases. Germline CDR1 reads SGHRS; CDR2 reads YFSETQ. The DNA of the CDR3 is TGCGCCAGCAGCTTGCGTACGGGGGCGCCTAACTACGAGCAGTACTTC. It yields the protein CASSLRTGAPNYEQYF.

The chain carries TRBV19 and TRBJ1-5; D unresolved. The germline CDR1 and CDR2 sequences are LNHDA and SQIVND (reference sequence). Trimming stripped 1 base from V and 0 bases from J, with 7 bases between. There are 15 residues in the CDR3. For the CDR3, the DNA is TGTGCCAGTAGTATAGCCAGGTATAGCAATCAGCCCCAGCATTTT. Translating it yields CASSIARYSNQPQHF.

J is TRBJ2-3 and V is TRBV5-4; TRBD1 matches 9 bases. This CDR3 region has 15 residues. Losses at the gene ends were 1 base for V and 8 bases for J; bases not matched to a gene: 8. Germline V CDR1 and CDR2: SGHNT, YYREEE (reference sequence). CDR3 in DNA: TGTGCCAGCAGCTTGTCCGGGACAGGGTTCCTTACGCAGTATTTT. Translation: CASSLSGTGFLTQYF.

The chain is built from TRBV5-1 and TRBJ1-2, with a tentative D call TRBD1 (5 bases). Trimming took off 0 bases at V and 7 bases at J, with 10 bases between the two ends. Germline assignment: CDR1 SGHRS and CDR2 YFSETQ. This CDR3 contains 13 residues. CDR3 in DNA: TGCGCCAGCAGCTTGGGGCCCGGGGGTGGCTACACCTTC. Translating gives CASSLGPGGGYTF.

This chain joins TRBV18 and TRBJ2-2; 9 bases are a match to TRBD2. Germline V gives CDR1 KGHSH, CDR2 LQKENI. The V gene end was trimmed by 5 bases and the J gene end by 3 bases; junction bases not matched to a gene: 7. The CDR3 runs 16 residues. CDR3: CASSSRSGGHTGELFF. For the CDR3, the DNA is TGTGCCAGCTCATCCCGTAGCGGGGGACACACCGGGGAGCTGTTTTTT. The full variable domain, rest sourced from reference TRBV18 and TRBJ2-2, is NAGVMQNPRHLVRRRGQEARLRCSPMKGHSHVYWYRQLPEEGLKFMVYLQKENIIDESGMPKERFSAEFPKEGPSILRIQQVVRGDSAAYFCASSSRSGGHTGELFFGEGSRLTVL.

The chain uses TRBV7-7 and TRBJ1-3; no firm D call. Germline V lookup: CDR1 SSHAT, CDR2 FNYEAQ (reference sequence). V lost 2 bases and J lost 4, with 6 bases in between. There are 13 residues in the CDR3. The CDR3 loop reads CASSLSRGNTIYF. DNA for the CDR3: TGTGCCAGCAGCTTATCACGGGGAAACACCATATATTTT.

The rearrangement uses TRBV5-5 and TRBJ2-5; D gene uncertain. The germline V gene encodes CDR1 SGHKS and CDR2 YYEKEE (reference sequence). Trimming pared 4 bases from V and 4 bases from J, leaving 8 bases between. CDR3 length: 12 amino acids. Here the CDR3 reads CASSRPLETQYF. As DNA, the CDR3 is TGTGCCAGCAGCCGACCCTTAGAGACCCAGTACTTC.

This clone is a singleton in its sample. The chain uses TRBV7-8 and TRBJ2-3; TRBD1 matches at 9 bases. This CDR3 is built from 16 residues. The V gene's germline CDR1 is SGHVS and CDR2 FQNEAQ. Trimming removed 3 bases from V and 0 bases from J; junction bases left unmatched: 4. CDR3 in amino acids: CASSLGTGLSTDTQYF. The CDR3 DNA reads as TGTGCCAGCAGCTTGGGGACAGGGTTGAGCACAGATACGCAGTATTTT. The whole variable domain, remainder taken from reference TRBV7-8 and TRBJ2-3, is GAGVSQSPRYKVAKRGQDVALRCDPISGHVSLFWYQQALGQGPEFLTYFQNEAQLDKSGLPSDRFFAERPEGSVSTLKIQRTQQEDSAVYLCASSLGTGLSTDTQYFGPGTRLTVL.